Presented here are 2 T cell receptor beta chains from one specimen sequenced in a study of CD8 T cells in Susac syndrome (dated by TCRdb to between 2018 and 2020). Libraries were constructed by the immunoSEQ multiplex PCR assay. RNA was extracted with the RNeasy kit and about 0.5 to 1 ug was reverse transcribed using random hexamers. TCRdb handled the public reads itself, with Q25 trimming in fastp and clone calling in MiXCR, and kept productive beta chains. CDR3 protein sequences are deduplicated, and each keeps its most common genes and DNA. The sample table holds roughly 200,000 distinct CDR3 sequences, of which roughly 94% were seen once. The top ten hold around 0.094% of the sample. Sequencing used CD4+ T cells from PBMCs. The receptors derive from a human donor with Susac syndrome.

In DNA, the CDR3 is TGTGCCGTCGGGCAGCTAGACACAGATACGCAGTATTTT. This translates into CAVGQLDTDTQYF. V usage is TRBV25-1 and J usage is TRBJ2-3, with D unclear. Trimming removed 11 bases from V and 2 bases from J, with 14 bases in between. The CDR3 totals 13 residues. CDR1 and CDR2 (germline): MGHDK, SYGVNS.

The chain is built from TRBV30 and TRBJ2-1, with a tentative D call TRBD2 (6 bases). CDR3 length equals 12 residues. Germline CDR1 reads GTSNPN; CDR2 reads SVGIG (reference sequence). Trimming pared 3 bases from V and 9 bases from J, leaving 12 bases between. The CDR3 nucleotides read TGTGCCTGGAGCGGGGACTGGTTTGAGCAGTTCTTC. Translated: CAWSGDWFEQFF.